This passage covers 2 T cell receptor beta chains from one sample sequenced in a study of regulatory T cells in long-lasting Graves disease. Time point defined: newly diagnosed GD, antithyroid drugs for less than 3 months. PBMC RNA served as the TCR library source. Relying on iRepertoire HTBI primers and Arm-PCR of CDR3 regions, the team built TCR beta libraries. TCRdb reanalysed the multiplex PCR reads using MiXCR and keeps one entry per CDR3 protein. Counted here are more than 300,000 distinct CDR3 sequences, approximately 12% occurring once; the ten biggest clones make up around 18%. This sample also appeared in a second study, on T cells in Graves' hyperthyroidism and ophthalmopathy.

The sequencing here drew on peripheral blood mononuclear cells (PBMCs), taken at new diagnosis, from a patient treated with antithyroid drugs. All receptors come from a woman aged 18-29 years with Graves disease.

The V and J genes are TRBV12-3 or TRBV12-4 and TRBJ1-1; no firm D call. Trimming shortened V by 8 bases and J by 8 bases, and 12 bases separated the two germline ends. The CDR3 is made up of 11 amino acids. Here the CDR3 reads CASLLGREAFF. The CDR3 region has the DNA TGTGCCAGCCTACTAGGGAGGGAAGCTTTCTTT.

The chain recombines TRBV4-1 with TRBJ1-1, with no clear D. The CDR3 has 14 amino acids. V lost 0 bases and J 0 bases, leaving 5 bases between the germline ends. Germline V CDR1 and CDR2: MGHRA, YSYEKL. The CDR3 DNA sequence: TGCGCCAGCAGCCAAGATTACGTGAACACTGAAGCTTTCTTT. Protein: CASSQDYVNTEAFF.